The entry that follows covers one TCR beta chain sequence. Its antigen is undetermined. The method was immunoSEQ multiplex PCR; TCRdb's version includes in-frame clones alone and lacks a portion of them. This sample has 55,000 to 80,000 clones, with 90% found just once. CD3+CD4+ and CD3+CD8+ cells were FACS-sorted from thawed unstimulated PBMCs. V trimming: 3 bases; J trimming: 5 bases; junction bases outside the gene matches: 12. Germline CDR1 SGHNT, CDR2 YYREEE (reference sequence). The CDR3 length is 16 residues. This sample is drawn from a study of T cell clones after liver transplantation. Study-wide findings and caveats: Small, mixed patient groups and varying post-transplant times limit these conclusions. Graft donor-reactive T cells may have migrated into the graft rather than being deleted. A significant post-transplant drop in circulating graft-donor-reactive CD4 TCRbeta sequences occurred in most of the 8 subjects.

V usage is TRBV5-4 and J usage is TRBJ2-5; the match to TRBD1 covers 8 bases. The specimen comprised CD4+ T cells from blood, sampled before liver transplant. This TCR derives from a human donor who received a liver transplant. In nucleotides, the CDR3 is TGTGCCAGCAGCTCAGCGCAGGGGGCGCGTTCTGAGACCCAGTACTTC. Translation gives CASSSAQGARSETQYF.